The rows below give T cell receptor beta chains drawn from one sample of a study of regulatory T cells in long-lasting Graves disease. One entry per CDR3 protein results from TCRdb running MiXCR on the multiplex PCR reads. The data contain approximately 400,000 distinct CDR3 sequences, roughly 20% of them singletons. This material consisted of peripheral blood mononuclear cells (PBMCs), taken when the disease was refractory, from a patient treated with antithyroid drugs. The source of these receptors is a female donor with Graves disease. CDR3s include the opening cysteine and the closing phenylalanine or tryptophan. The order of the fields is clone size, V gene, J gene, D gene, CDR3 protein, CDR3 DNA. A D gene is named only where the DNA matches it firmly. Part of the rows lack a size; the others show once, few, many or a class for expanded clones.

many,TRBV3-1,TRBJ2-7,.,CASSQGRQSYREQYF,TGTGCCAGCAGCCAAGGAAGACAGTCTTACAGGGAGCAGTACTTC
.,TRBV9,TRBJ1-4,.,CASSVAAGRDEKLFF,TGTGCCAGCAGCGTAGCCGCAGGGAGAGATGAAAAACTGTTTTTT
.,TRBV28,TRBJ2-1,TRBD2,CASRSGSSYNEQFF,TGTGCCAGCAGAAGCGGGAGCTCCTACAATGAGCAGTTCTTC
many,TRBV28,TRBJ2-5,TRBD2,CASRSGGETQYF,TGTGCCAGCAGATCGGGAGGAGAGACCCAGTACTTC
few,TRBV4-3,TRBJ2-7,.,CASSQDPPGSYEQYF,TGCGCCAGCAGCCAAGATCCACCGGGGTCCTACGAGCAGTACTTC
few,TRBV25-1,TRBJ1-2,TRBD1,CASSARDSPYGYTF,TGTGCCAGCAGTGCCCGGGACAGCCCTTATGGCTACACCTTC
many,TRBV7-2,TRBJ2-7,.,CASSLVSAGSYEQYF,TGTGCCAGCAGCTTAGTATCGGCAGGGTCCTACGAGCAGTACTTC
.,TRBV3-1,TRBJ1-2,.,CASSQDLGEYGYTF,TGTGCCAGCAGCCAAGATCTCGGGGAGTATGGCTACACCTTC
.,TRBV4-1,TRBJ1-2,.,CASSQEALGNYGYTF,TGCGCCAGCAGCCAAGAGGCCCTCGGTAACTATGGCTACACCTTC
few,TRBV19,TRBJ1-5,.,CASSIRGRQPQHF,TGTGCCAGTAGTATAAGAGGGAGACAGCCCCAGCATTTT
few,TRBV6-1,TRBJ1-2,TRBD1,CASRVLTGGANYGYTF,TGTGCCAGCAGAGTACTAACAGGGGGCGCTAACTATGGCTACACCTTC
.,TRBV5-4,TRBJ2-5,.,CASSRASGLETQYF,TGTGCCAGCAGCCGGGCGTCGGGGCTTGAGACCCAGTACTTC
many,TRBV7-8,TRBJ2-5,TRBD2,CASSVTSGDQETQYF,TGTGCCAGCAGCGTGACTAGCGGAGACCAAGAGACCCAGTACTTC
few,TRBV7-9,TRBJ2-4,TRBD1,CASSSDQTGVAKNIQYF,TGTGCCAGCAGCTCAGATCAAACAGGGGTGGCCAAAAACATTCAGTACTTC
.,TRBV7-9,TRBJ1-1,.,CASSGREAEAFF,TGTGCCAGCAGCGGGAGGGAGGCTGAAGCTTTCTTT
.,TRBV19,TRBJ1-6,.,CATTEVGLYNSPLHF,TGTGCCACCACAGAAGTTGGACTTTATAATTCACCCCTCCACTTT
many,TRBV7-2,TRBJ2-7,TRBD2,CASSPTSGTSYEQYF,TGTGCCAGCAGCCCGACTAGCGGGACTTCCTACGAGCAGTACTTC
.,TRBV30,TRBJ2-7,.,CAWAPPNPHEQYF,TGTGCCTGGGCGCCACCGAACCCGCACGAGCAGTACTTC
.,TRBV20-1,TRBJ2-6,.,CSASNWDESSGANVLTF,TGCAGTGCTAGTAATTGGGACGAGAGCTCTGGGGCCAACGTCCTGACTTTC
many,TRBV10-3,TRBJ2-7,.,CAINPKQGYEQYF,TGTGCCATCAACCCTAAACAGGGCTACGAGCAGTACTTC
many,TRBV7-2,TRBJ2-7,.,CASSLGGTYEQYF,TGTGCCAGCAGCTTGGGGGGAACCTACGAGCAGTACTTC
few,TRBV6-1,TRBJ2-5,TRBD2,CASSVAGRSQETQYF,TGTGCCAGCAGTGTAGCGGGACGAAGCCAAGAGACCCAGTACTTC
many,TRBV7-2,TRBJ2-2,.,CASSLAGTLERELFF,TGTGCCAGCAGCTTAGCGGGCACCTTAGAGCGGGAGCTGTTTTTT
many,TRBV30,TRBJ2-7,TRBD1,CACSGTGSYEQYF,TGTGCCTGTTCCGGGACAGGCTCCTACGAGCAGTACTTC
few,TRBV27,TRBJ2-2,.,CASRQQGSGELFF,TGTGCCAGCAGACAACAGGGTAGTGGGGAGCTGTTTTTT
few,TRBV6-1,TRBJ1-1,.,CASSELGVSAEAFF,TGTGCCAGCAGTGAATTGGGGGTGTCCGCTGAAGCTTTCTTT
.,TRBV19,TRBJ1-5,.,CASSPRDGGSNQPQHF,TGTGCCAGTAGTCCGCGGGACGGCGGTAGCAATCAGCCCCAGCATTTT
.,TRBV6-1,TRBJ1-6,.,CASSGTDSSPLHF,TGTGCCAGCAGTGGAACAGATAGTTCACCCCTCCACTTT
.,TRBV24-1,TRBJ2-2,.,CATSEQGPGELFF,TGTGCCACCAGTGAGCAGGGTCCCGGGGAGCTGTTTTTT
.,TRBV4-3,TRBJ1-2,TRBD1,CASSQETGANYGYTF,TGCGCCAGCAGCCAGGAGACAGGGGCTAACTATGGCTACACCTTC
.,TRBV4-2,TRBJ2-5,.,CASSHISGSLQETQYF,TGTGCCAGCAGCCATATTAGCGGTTCACTCCAAGAGACCCAGTACTTC
few,TRBV10-3,TRBJ1-2,.,CAISGVPASNYGYTF,TGTGCCATCAGTGGTGTGCCCGCCTCTAACTATGGCTACACCTTC
many,TRBV7-2,TRBJ2-5,.,CASSPRVGGVSETQYF,TGTGCCAGCAGCCCCCGTGTGGGGGGAGTATCAGAGACCCAGTACTTC
many,TRBV6-1,TRBJ1-1,.,CASKRVTEAFF,TGTGCCAGCAAAAGGGTTACTGAAGCTTTCTTT
many,TRBV7-8,TRBJ2-7,TRBD2,CASSLESPGRREQYF,TGTGCCAGCAGCTTAGAATCCCCCGGGAGGCGCGAGCAGTACTTC
many,TRBV6-1,TRBJ1-1,.,CASSEGTEAFF,TGTGCCAGCAGTGAGGGCACTGAAGCTTTCTTT
many,TRBV10-3,TRBJ1-5,TRBD1,CAIGDSGQPNQPQHF,TGTGCCATCGGGGATTCGGGACAGCCTAATCAGCCCCAGCATTTT
many,TRBV27,TRBJ1-1,.,CASSFEARKTEAFF,TGTGCCAGCAGTTTTGAAGCAAGGAAGACTGAAGCTTTCTTT
few,TRBV30,TRBJ2-2,.,CAWSALPLETGNTGELFF,TGTGCCTGGAGTGCCCTACCCCTGGAAACAGGGAACACCGGGGAGCTGTTTTTT
few,TRBV15,TRBJ2-2,TRBD2,CATSRDRLAGNTGELFF,TGTGCCACCAGCAGAGATAGACTAGCGGGAAACACCGGGGAGCTGTTTTTT
many,TRBV11-1,TRBJ2-7,.,CASSLADKNYEQYF,TGTGCCAGCAGCTTAGCGGACAAGAACTACGAGCAGTACTTC
.,TRBV2,TRBJ2-3,.,CASSQTIFTDTQYF,TGTGCCAGCAGTCAAACCATCTTCACAGATACGCAGTATTTT